Shown below are 16 T cell receptor beta chains from a single sample sequenced in a study of control samples from healthy donors and cancer patients. TCRdb keeps only in-frame clones here, not all; method: immunoSEQ multiplex PCR. The profile shows about 140,000 clones, 94% of them singletons. The material sequenced was blood. These receptors all come from a middle-aged man in good health.

The CDR3 DNA follows: TGTGCCAGCAGCTTGGCCCCCAGGGAGGCCACCTTC. Protein product: CASSLAPREATF. The chain employs TRBV5-4 and TRBJ1-2; perhaps TRBD1 as D (5 bases). This CDR3 spans 12 amino acids. With 0 bases removed from V and 13 bases from J, the gap between germline ends came to 13 bases. Germline V gene lookup returns CDR1 SGHNT and CDR2 YYREEE (reference sequence).

This sequence joins TRBV24-1 and TRBJ2-1; no clear D gene. This CDR3 comprises 14 residues. V was shortened by 5 bases and J by 4 bases, with 11 bases between the two germline ends. Germline assignment: CDR1 KGHDR and CDR2 SFDVKD. The CDR3 DNA follows: TGTGCCACCAGTGCCCGGGCCACATACAATGAGCAGTTCTTC. This sequence encodes CATSARATYNEQFF.

This chain connects TRBV24-1 to TRBJ2-3, with TRBD2 as a possible D gene (6 bases). The germline V gene has CDR1 KGHDR and CDR2 SFDVKD. This CDR3 is 15 amino acids long. The V end was cut by 4 bases, the J end by 1 base, with 11 bases between. CDR3 DNA sequence: TGTGCCACCAGTGACCCGGGACTGGGCACAGATACGCAGTATTTT. It translates to CATSDPGLGTDTQYF.

The chain carries TRBV19 and TRBJ2-3; TRBD2 matches at 7 bases. Germline lookup yields CDR1 LNHDA and CDR2 SQIVND (reference sequence). The CDR3 is 14 amino acids. With 6 bases clipped from V and 0 bases from J, the junction kept 3 bases outside the gene matches. DNA for the CDR3: TGTGCCAGTAGGTCGCGGGGGAGCACAGATACGCAGTATTTT. Amino acid sequence: CASRSRGSTDTQYF.

This clone has only one observation. The CDR3 sequence is CASSPVQGLGEQFF. The DNA for the CDR3 is TGTGCCAGCTCACCAGTACAGGGTCTGGGTGAGCAGTTCTTC. The V gene is TRBV18, the J gene TRBJ2-1; a possible D gene is TRBD1 (6 bases). CDR3 size: 14 residues. Germline V CDR1 and CDR2: KGHSH, LQKENI. Trimming shortened V by 2 bases and J by 9 bases, and 14 bases separated the two germline ends.

CDR3 amino acids: CASSSTGGATYEQYF. In DNA, the CDR3 is TGTGCCAGCAGCTCAACAGGGGGCGCAACCTACGAGCAGTACTTC. The chain employs TRBV6-2 or TRBV6-3 and TRBJ2-7, with TRBD1 identical over 9 bases. J was trimmed by 2 bases and V by 6 bases; bases with no gene match: 8. The germline CDR1 and CDR2 sequences are MNHEY and SVGEGT. The CDR3 runs to 15 residues.

CDR3 bases: TGCGCCAGCAGCTGGCGACTAGCGGGCACAGATACGCAGTATTTT. Translation gives CASSWRLAGTDTQYF. V is TRBV5-1 and J is TRBJ2-3; TRBD2 agrees at 9 bases. V shed 3 bases and J 1 base; nucleotides not matched to a gene: 3. The germline CDR1 and CDR2 sequences are SGHRS and YFSETQ. The CDR3 consists of 15 residues. The full variable domain, with the rest looked up from reference TRBV5-1 and TRBJ2-3, is KAGVTQTPRYLIKTRGQQVTLSCSPISGHRSVSWYQQTPGQGLQFLFEYFSETQRNKGNFPGRFSGRQFSNSRSEMNVSTLELGDSALYLCASSWRLAGTDTQYFGPGTRLTVL.

Regarding this clone: Other nucleotide sequences from this sample produce the same CDR3. V usage is TRBV5-1 and J usage is TRBJ1-3; D not certain. Germline CDR1 and CDR2: SGHRS and YFSETQ. This CDR3 comprises 13 residues. V was trimmed by 5 bases and J by 0 bases, leaving 6 bases between them. The CDR3 coding sequence is TGCGCCAGCAGTCCGAGCTCTGGAAACACCATATATTTT. Its translation: CASSPSSGNTIYF.

The chain combines TRBV29-1 with TRBJ1-1; no firm D call. The CDR3 is 13 amino acids. The V gene lost 6 bases and the J gene lost 4 bases, with 15 bases spanning the gap. CDR1 SQVTM and CDR2 ANQGSEA come from the germline V gene. The CDR3 DNA reads as TGCAGCGTCCGAAACACCGGAGGCACTGAAGCTTTCTTT. The encoded protein is CSVRNTGGTEAFF.

This chain links TRBV25-1 with TRBJ1-6; 8 bases agree with TRBD1. The germline gives CDR1 MGHDK, CDR2 SYGVNS. This CDR3 contains 15 residues. V trimming: 6 bases; J trimming: 2 bases; junction bases outside the gene matches: 3. The CDR3 bases are TGTGCCAGCAGGGAGGACAGGGCCTATAATTCACCCCTCCACTTT. This sequence encodes CASREDRAYNSPLHF.

This clone was recorded once. The chain couples TRBV6-5 to TRBJ1-5; D is ambiguous. Trimming shortened V by 7 bases and J by 4 bases, and 14 bases separated the two germline ends. The CDR3 sequence is 14 residues long. Germline V gene lookup returns CDR1 MNHEY and CDR2 SVGAGI. CDR3 in DNA: TGTGCCAGCAATAATAGGACGAGGAATCAGCCCCAGCATTTT. This gives the protein CASNNRTRNQPQHF.

This chain joins TRBV19 and TRBJ2-3; 7 positions match TRBD2. Losses at the gene ends were 5 bases for V and 1 base for J; bases not matched to a gene: 6. Germline V gene sequence: CDR1 LNHDA, CDR2 SQIVND (reference sequence). CDR3 length: 15 residues. The DNA of the CDR3 is TGTGCCAGTAGTCCCCCGGGAGGCGGCACAGATACGCAGTATTTT. Residues: CASSPPGGGTDTQYF. The full variable domain, completed using reference TRBV19 and TRBJ2-3, is DGGITQSPKYLFRKEGQNVTLSCEQNLNHDAMYWYRQDPGQGLRLIYYSQIVNDFQKGDIAEGYSVSREKKESFPLTVTSAQKNPTAFYLCASSPPGGGTDTQYFGPGTRLTVL.

This chain connects TRBV28 to TRBJ1-5; D is unclear. Germline loops: CDR1 MDHEN, CDR2 SYDVKM. V gave up 6 bases and J gave up 0 bases, with 9 bases separating them. The CDR3 spans 14 residues. CDR3 nucleotide sequence: TGTGCCAGCAGGCAGACGGTTAGCAATCAGCCCCAGCATTTT. Translation: CASRQTVSNQPQHF.

The chain recombines TRBV19 with TRBJ2-2; weak D call: TRBD2 (7 bases). CDR1 is LNHDA and CDR2 is SQIVND in the germline V gene (reference sequence). V dropped 7 bases and J dropped 0 bases, with 9 bases sitting between them. The CDR3 has 14 amino acids. The CDR3 DNA is TGTGCCAGTAAGCGGGACACGAACACCGGGGAGCTGTTTTTT. Its protein product is CASKRDTNTGELFF.

The V gene is TRBV5-1, the J gene TRBJ2-1, with 7 bases that match TRBD2. Germline V gene lookup returns CDR1 SGHRS and CDR2 YFSETQ. The CDR3 runs to 16 residues. With 5 bases clipped from V and 1 base from J, the junction kept 9 bases outside the gene matches. CDR3 in amino acids: CASRALADPSYNEQFF. The CDR3 DNA reads as TGCGCCAGCAGGGCCCTAGCGGATCCGTCCTACAATGAGCAGTTCTTC.

The V gene is TRBV27, the J gene TRBJ1-1; D remains ambiguous. Trimming removed 0 bases at V and 5 bases at J, with 10 bases between. Germline assignment: CDR1 MNHEY and CDR2 SMNVEV (reference sequence). CDR3 length: 14 amino acids. The CDR3 reads CASSLSRGRTEAFF. The DNA of the CDR3 is TGTGCCAGCAGTTTATCACGAGGGCGGACTGAAGCTTTCTTT.